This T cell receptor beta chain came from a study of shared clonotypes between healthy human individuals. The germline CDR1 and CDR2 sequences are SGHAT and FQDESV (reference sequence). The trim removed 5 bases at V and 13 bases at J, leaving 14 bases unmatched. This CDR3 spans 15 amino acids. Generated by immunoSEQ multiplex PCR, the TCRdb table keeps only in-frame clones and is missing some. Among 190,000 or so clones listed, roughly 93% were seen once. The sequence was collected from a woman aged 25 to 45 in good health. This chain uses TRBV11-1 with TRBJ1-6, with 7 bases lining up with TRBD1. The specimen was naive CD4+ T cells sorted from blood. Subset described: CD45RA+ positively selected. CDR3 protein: CASSEQDRRGSPLHF. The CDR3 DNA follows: TGTGCCAGCAGCGAACAGGACAGGAGAGGATCTCCCCTCCACTTT.